The entry that follows covers one TCR beta chain sequence. Antigen specificity is unknown. The sample comes from a study of vaccination effects on CD4 cells after COVID-19. Across the study: Viral peptide pool expansion of antigen-specific CD4+ T cells preceded sequencing in the ViraFEST assay.

Culture proceeded for about ten days, and CD4+ T cells were then isolated. The person's infection with SARS-CoV-2, confirmed by PCR, took place between March and December 2020. Vaccination of participants consisted of two doses of either the BNT162b2 or mRNA-1273 vaccine. Findings and caveats of the study: Researchers reported few convalescent patients and no early post-infection timepoints in the study.

Clones were read by immunoSEQ multiplex PCR, and TCRdb kept only the in-frame ones, dropping some. The sample yields about 50,000 clones, about four fifths seen once. The origin of this receptor is a human donor who had a prior SARS-CoV-2 infection. Sequencing was performed on CD4+ T cells from PBMCs cultured without peptide, taken after COVID-19 vaccination.

This CDR3 is CASSRRQRLNRELFF. The CDR3 coding sequence is TGTGCCAGCTCACGCCGACAGAGGCTTAATCGGGAACTGTTTTTT. The chain carries TRBV18 and TRBJ1-4, with D perhaps matching TRBD1 (5 bases). V gave up 4 bases and J gave up 12 bases, with 21 bases separating them. CDR1 KGHSH and CDR2 LQKENI come from the germline V gene. The CDR3 covers 15 residues.